Each of the 31 T cell receptor beta chains below was sequenced from the same sample in a study of cytomegalovirus exposure and HLA in healthy donors. Some clones are missing from TCRdb's copy, which holds only in-frame ones; the method was immunoSEQ multiplex PCR. The repertoire has about 110,000 clones, approximately 85% of them found once; the top ten carry approximately 3%. The specimen was PBMCs. The source is a woman between 18 and 29 years old in good health and CMV-seronegative.

The chain is built from TRBV9 and TRBJ2-7; the match to TRBD2 covers 7 bases. The junction had 7 bases not matched to a gene; V was cut back by 4 bases and J by 0 bases. The CDR3 is 15 residues long. Germline V gene data show CDR1 as SGDLS and CDR2 as YYNGEE. CDR3: CASSLGGDYSYEQYF. The DNA for the CDR3 is TGTGCCAGCAGCCTGGGAGGGGATTACTCCTACGAGCAGTACTTC.

This clone was detected ten times or more. The genes are TRBV19 and TRBJ1-2; D might be TRBD1 (5 bases). Germline CDR1 LNHDA, CDR2 SQIVND (reference sequence). CDR3 size: 15 residues. V lost 2 bases and J lost 4, with 14 bases in between. The CDR3 region has the DNA TGTGCCAGTAGTATATCCGGGGGAAAGGGCTATGGCTACACCTTC. Protein product: CASSISGGKGYGYTF.

CDR3 amino acids: CASWNGGTYNSPLHF. As DNA, the CDR3 is TGCGCCAGTTGGAATGGGGGCACTTATAATTCACCCCTCCACTTT. This chain connects TRBV10-2 to TRBJ1-6, with D tentatively TRBD1 (6 bases). CDR1 WSHSY and CDR2 SAAADI come from the germline V gene. This CDR3 is built from 15 residues. V shed 9 bases and J shed 4 bases, with 16 bases lying between them.

The CDR3 nucleotides read TGTGCCAGCAGCAGACCGGGACAAGACCAAGAGACCCAGTACTTC. Translated, it gives CASSRPGQDQETQYF. J is TRBJ2-5 and V is TRBV7-9; possible D gene TRBD1, 6 bases. This CDR3 is built from 15 residues. Between the trimmed V and J ends, which lost 5 bases and 0 bases, there was a span of 13 bases. Germline V gene sequence: CDR1 SEHNR, CDR2 FQNEAQ (reference sequence).

This rearrangement joins TRBV6-1 to TRBJ2-7; 8 bases map to TRBD1. Losses at the gene ends were 6 bases for V and 3 bases for J; bases not matched to a gene: 7. Germline CDR1 is MNHNS and CDR2 is SASEGT. The CDR3 extends over 14 amino acids. The CDR3 reads CASSEGDRIYEQYF. The CDR3 DNA sequence: TGTGCCAGCAGCGAGGGGGACAGGATCTACGAGCAGTACTTC.

This clone has more than one count but fewer than ten. This sequence joins TRBV19 and TRBJ1-5, with a weak D call TRBD1 (5 bases). The CDR3 has 12 amino acids. Per the germline V gene, CDR1 is LNHDA and CDR2 is SQIVND (reference sequence). V was shortened by 7 bases and J by 6 bases, with 10 bases between the two germline ends. CDR3: CASTRERQPQHF. The DNA for the CDR3 is TGTGCCAGTACCAGGGAACGTCAGCCCCAGCATTTT. The variable domain in full, completed from reference TRBV19 and TRBJ1-5, reads DGGITQSPKYLFRKEGQNVTLSCEQNLNHDAMYWYRQDPGQGLRLIYYSQIVNDFQKGDIAEGYSVSREKKESFPLTVTSAQKNPTAFYLCASTRERQPQHFGDGTRLSIL.

This chain joins TRBV9 and TRBJ1-2; TRBD1 aligns across 8 bases. After removal of 0 bases from V and 2 bases from J, the junction contained 3 bases not matched to a gene. The CDR3 spans 15 residues. CDR1 is SGDLS and CDR2 is YYNGEE in the germline V gene. CDR3 protein: CASSVGGQDNYGYTF. The CDR3, as DNA: TGTGCCAGCAGCGTAGGGGGACAGGACAACTATGGCTACACCTTC.

V is TRBV27 and J is TRBJ2-1, with 7 bases lining up with TRBD2. V dropped 4 bases and J dropped 10; count of bases not matched to a gene: 4. The length of the CDR3 is 12 residues. Germline-derived CDR1 and CDR2 are MNHEY and SMNVEV (reference sequence). The CDR3 DNA follows: TGTGCCAGCAGTTGGGTCGGGGGGGAGCAGTTCTTC. As protein: CASSWVGGEQFF.

The J gene is TRBJ1-5, the V gene TRBV11-2; D is possibly TRBD1 (5 bases). Germline CDR1 and CDR2: SGHAT and FQNNGV. This CDR3 comprises 15 residues. V was pared by 3 bases and J by 4 bases, with 13 bases between. This chain's CDR3 is CASSLNGRVNQPQHF. DNA for the CDR3: TGTGCCAGCAGCTTGAATGGCAGGGTAAATCAGCCCCAGCATTTT.

The chain couples TRBV19 to TRBJ2-7, with TRBD1 identical over 9 bases. The CDR3 runs 16 residues. Germline-derived CDR1 and CDR2 are LNHDA and SQIVND (reference sequence). V was pared by 1 base and J by 3 bases, with 7 bases of the junction left unmatched. CDR3: CASSIVRTGGDYEQYF. The CDR3 DNA sequence: TGTGCCAGTAGTATAGTAAGAACAGGGGGCGACTACGAGCAGTACTTC.

The rearrangement links TRBV19 to TRBJ2-7; 7 nucleotides align to TRBD1. J lost 4 bases, V lost 9 bases, and 0 bases had no gene match. The germline gives CDR1 LNHDA, CDR2 SQIVND (reference sequence). CDR3 length: 10 amino acids. This CDR3 reads CARTGYEQYF. CDR3 bases: TGTGCCAGGACAGGGTACGAGCAGTACTTC. The full variable domain, its missing parts supplied by reference TRBV19 and TRBJ2-7, is DGGITQSPKYLFRKEGQNVTLSCEQNLNHDAMYWYRQDPGQGLRLIYYSQIVNDFQKGDIAEGYSVSREKKESFPLTVTSAQKNPTAFYLCARTGYEQYFGPGTRLTVT.

This chain joins TRBV7-9 and TRBJ2-3; D is uncertain. The CDR3 is 15 amino acids. V was pared by 4 bases and J by 0 bases, with 11 bases between. Germline values: CDR1 SEHNR, CDR2 FQNEAQ (reference sequence). The CDR3 sequence is CASSSQFLSTDTQYF. The CDR3 region has the DNA TGTGCCAGCAGCTCCCAGTTCCTCAGCACAGATACGCAGTATTTT.

The chain links TRBV4-2 to TRBJ2-7, with 8 positions matching TRBD1. Germline V CDR1 and CDR2: LGHNA, YNFKEQ. J was trimmed by 4 bases and V by 1 base; bases with no gene match: 6. The CDR3 sequence is 15 residues long. Here the CDR3 reads CASSQGPGGEYEQYF. DNA for the CDR3: TGTGCCAGCAGCCAAGGGCCAGGGGGCGAGTACGAGCAGTACTTC.

J is TRBJ2-2 and V is TRBV7-9; perhaps TRBD2 as D (6 bases). Germline lookup yields CDR1 SEHNR and CDR2 FQNEAQ (reference sequence). This CDR3 is 17 amino acids long. Trimming removed 6 bases from V and 4 bases from J, with 21 bases in between. CDR3 bases: TGTGCCAGCAGGGTCGCTCTGGAGGGAGAGCGCACCGGGGAGCTGTTTTTT. It yields the protein CASRVALEGERTGELFF.

The genes are TRBV6-6 and TRBJ2-1; 7 bases fit TRBD2. In germline, CDR1 is MNHNY, CDR2 SVGAGI (reference sequence). The junction had 2 bases not matched to a gene; V was cut back by 5 bases and J by 10 bases. The CDR3 runs to 11 residues. The CDR3 DNA sequence: TGTGCCAGCAGTCCCGGGGGGGAGCAGTTCTTC. This gives the protein CASSPGGEQFF.

The chain is built from TRBV27 and TRBJ2-1; TRBD1 agrees at 12 bases. Germline V gene data show CDR1 as MNHEY and CDR2 as SMNVEV (reference sequence). The V gene end was trimmed by 6 bases and the J gene end by 6 bases; junction bases not matched to a gene: 6. The length of the CDR3 is 15 residues. CDR3 protein: CASRQPGQGANEQFF. The CDR3, as DNA: TGTGCCAGCAGACAGCCGGGACAGGGGGCCAATGAGCAGTTCTTC.

The CDR3 loop reads CASTKTGGSNQPQHF. DNA of the CDR3: TGTGCCAGTACCAAGACAGGGGGTAGCAATCAGCCCCAGCATTTT. The chain combines TRBV19 with TRBJ1-5, with TRBD1 identical over 9 bases. The CDR3 totals 15 residues. The ends lost 7 bases at V and 0 bases at J; junction bases unmatched: 4. Germline loops: CDR1 LNHDA, CDR2 SQIVND (reference sequence).

The chain links TRBV19 to TRBJ2-1; D perhaps matches TRBD2 (6 bases). This CDR3 region has 12 residues. Germline CDR1 reads LNHDA; CDR2 reads SQIVND (reference sequence). Deletions cut 6 bases from V and 8 bases from J, with 11 bases between. The CDR3 protein is CASSGGIDEQFF. CDR3 nucleotide sequence: TGTGCCAGTAGCGGGGGTATCGATGAGCAGTTCTTC.

This chain joins TRBV27 and TRBJ2-7, with 12 bases identical to TRBD1. The CDR3 length is 13 residues. Trimming cost V 8 bases and J 6 bases; bases outside gene matches: 5. The germline CDR1 and CDR2 sequences are MNHEY and SMNVEV (reference sequence). CDR3 loop: CASGDRGLVEQYF. Here the CDR3 DNA reads TGTGCCAGCGGGGACAGGGGGCTCGTCGAGCAGTACTTC.

J is TRBJ1-1 and V is TRBV30, with 8 bases that match TRBD1. This CDR3 has 15 amino acids. Germline V gene lookup returns CDR1 GTSNPN and CDR2 SVGIG (reference sequence). Trimming cost V 0 bases and J 5 bases; bases outside gene matches: 8. CDR3 nucleotides: TGTGCCTGGAGTGTGCGCAACAGGGGGGAGACTGAAGCTTTCTTT. Amino acids: CAWSVRNRGETEAFF.

This chain links TRBV9 with TRBJ1-5; unclear D gene. The CDR3 covers 14 residues. V lost 3 bases to trimming and J lost 3 bases, with 10 bases between them. From germline, CDR1 is SGDLS and CDR2 YYNGEE. The CDR3 is CASSATGDNQPQHF. The CDR3 bases are TGTGCCAGCAGCGCTACCGGGGACAATCAGCCCCAGCATTTT.

This clone was recorded a few times. This chain uses TRBV6-1 with TRBJ2-7, with D perhaps matching TRBD1 (6 bases). The CDR3 sequence is 15 residues long. In germline, CDR1 is MNHNS, CDR2 SASEGT. The ends were cut back, 0 bases at V and 0 bases at J, with 9 bases in the middle. The CDR3 DNA reads TGTGCCAGCAGTGAAGCTACAGGGAGCTCCTACGAGCAGTACTTC. Residues: CASSEATGSSYEQYF.

The chain couples TRBV6-1 to TRBJ1-2; D unclear. This CDR3 is 11 amino acids long. The V end lost 3 bases, the J end lost 8 bases, and 7 bases lay between the germline ends. Germline CDR1 and CDR2: MNHNS and SASEGT. The CDR3 protein is CASSDFLGYTF. The CDR3 DNA is TGTGCCAGCAGTGATTTCTTGGGCTACACCTTC.

The chain has TRBV2 and TRBJ1-5, with 7 bases aligning to TRBD1. This CDR3 has 15 residues. V dropped 1 base and J dropped 6; count of bases not matched to a gene: 6. Germline loops: CDR1 SNHLY, CDR2 FYNNEI. CDR3 amino acids: CASSEDRGGRQPQHF. The CDR3 DNA reads TGTGCCAGCAGTGAAGACAGGGGAGGTCGTCAGCCCCAGCATTTT.

The gene calls are TRBV28 and TRBJ1-5, with D possibly being TRBD1 (6 bases). Germline V CDR1 and CDR2: MDHEN, SYDVKM. The CDR3 runs 14 residues. The V and J ends lost 7 bases and 4 bases respectively, with 14 bases between them. The CDR3 region is CASTTGGRNQPQHF. The CDR3 DNA follows: TGTGCCAGCACTACGGGGGGCAGGAATCAGCCCCAGCATTTT.

The chain uses TRBV7-2 and TRBJ2-2, with D unresolved. The V end was cut by 5 bases, the J end by 2 bases, with 15 bases between. The CDR3 is 16 amino acids. The V gene's germline CDR1 is SGHTA and CDR2 FQGNSA. The CDR3 protein is CASSLYLRVNTGELFF. CDR3 nucleotides: TGTGCCAGCAGCCTCTATCTTCGGGTAAACACCGGGGAGCTGTTTTTT.

The genes are TRBV29-1 and TRBJ2-7, with D unclear. The CDR3 runs 13 residues. The germline V and J ends were trimmed by 5 bases and 3 bases, with 14 bases remaining between them. CDR1 and CDR2 from the germline V gene are SQVTM and ANQGSEA. This chain's CDR3 is CSVSTPNHYEQYF. Written as DNA, the CDR3 is TGCAGCGTTAGCACCCCAAACCACTACGAGCAGTACTTC.

V and J are TRBV6-4 and TRBJ2-1; 11 bases align to TRBD2. The V gene end was trimmed by 3 bases and the J gene end by 7 bases; junction bases not matched to a gene: 5. This CDR3 region has 15 residues. Germline CDR1 is MRHNA and CDR2 is SNTAGT. The CDR3 DNA reads as TGTGCCAGCAGTGAGGGTAGCGGGGGGGAAAATGAGCAGTTCTTC. Protein sequence: CASSEGSGGENEQFF.

The CDR3 reads CASSFRGETEAFF. The CDR3 nucleotides are TGTGCCAGCAGCTTTAGGGGTGAGACTGAAGCTTTCTTT. The chain has TRBV7-6 and TRBJ1-1, with D perhaps matching TRBD1 (5 bases). The CDR3 runs to 13 residues. Deletions cut 3 bases from V and 5 bases from J, with 10 bases between. Looked up from germline, CDR1 is SGHVS and CDR2 is FNYEAQ.

The CDR3 DNA sequence: TGTGCCAGCAGTTCAGGGATCTCTGGAAACACCATATATTTT. Translated: CASSSGISGNTIYF. The gene calls are TRBV6-5 and TRBJ1-3; D might be TRBD1 (5 bases). The germline gives CDR1 MNHEY, CDR2 SVGAGI. CDR3 length: 14 amino acids. The V gene lost 4 bases and the J gene lost 0 bases, with 7 bases spanning the gap.

V usage is TRBV5-1 and J usage is TRBJ2-3, with D uncertain. CDR3 length: 12 residues. Trimming took off 7 bases at V and 2 bases at J, with 8 bases between the two ends. Germline CDR1 SGHRS, CDR2 YFSETQ. The CDR3, as DNA: TGCGCCAGCGGCCTAGTCACAGATACGCAGTATTTT. The encoded protein is CASGLVTDTQYF. Complete variable domain (other parts from reference TRBV5-1 and TRBJ2-3): KAGVTQTPRYLIKTRGQQVTLSCSPISGHRSVSWYQQTPGQGLQFLFEYFSETQRNKGNFPGRFSGRQFSNSRSEMNVSTLELGDSALYLCASGLVTDTQYFGPGTRLTVL.